The present TCR delta chain was sequenced within a study of DNA immune sequencing with unique molecular identifiers. V was clipped by 5 bases and J by 0 bases, with 37 bases between them. Germline loops: CDR1 TSWWSYY, CDR2 QGS. The CDR3 runs to 23 residues. Genomic DNA underwent 32-plex PCR targeting all 8 TRDV and 4 TRDJ genes. A 12-nucleotide UMI was added during approximately 3 barcoding PCR cycles before adapter PCR. TCRdb re-processed the multiplex PCR reads using CATT. The sample holds hundreds of delta-chain clones; more than 25% are singletons and the top ten take over 60%. By sample fraction, this clone is hyperexpanded (1% or more). Other nucleotide sequences from this sample produce the same CDR3.

The receptor was isolated from a human donor in good health. The source material was gamma-delta T cells from PBMCs. The chain links TRDV1 to TRDJ1, with TRDD3 as a possible D gene (8 bases). The chain's CDR3 is CALGSPSLPLYWGLALYTDKLIF. Written as DNA, the CDR3 is TGTGCTCTTGGGTCCCCTTCCCTTCCTCTCTACTGGGGGCTCGCCTTGTACACCGATAAACTCATCTTT.